This TCR beta chain emerged from a study of CD8 T cells in ankylosing spondylitis. Scientists made TCR beta libraries using quantitative 5'-RACE with molecular barcodes. TCRdb reanalysed the 5' RACE reads using MiXCR and keeps one entry per CDR3 protein. The sample records about 450,000 distinct CDR3 sequences, roughly a quarter being singletons. Study observations and caveats: There was a TCR beta motif, made of 7 to 9 highly homologous variants, that appeared characteristic of ankylosing spondylitis blood.

J lost 2 bases, V lost 5 bases, and 10 bases had no gene match. This CDR3 is 17 amino acids long. Per the germline V gene, CDR1 is DFQATT and CDR2 is SNEGSKA (reference sequence). On this clonotype itself: Its antigen is not identified.

Sample: blood, either unsorted or a sorted T cell fraction (not recorded which). The chain employs TRBV20-1 and TRBJ2-3; TRBD2 matches 13 bases. The clonotype comes from a male donor with ankylosing spondylitis. The DNA for the CDR3 is TGCAGTGCTTCGACTAGCGGGAGGTTTGGGCTCACAGATACGCAGTATTTT. Encoded protein: CSASTSGRFGLTDTQYF.